The present entry profiles one T cell receptor beta chain with its context. The data were obtained in a study of cytotoxic CD8 clonotypes in ibrutinib-treated CLL. Depths of 1 in 200,000 to 1 in 1 million T cells were the sequencing target. The table came from immunoSEQ multiplex PCR; TCRdb's copy has only in-frame clones and leaves some out. The sample includes roughly 160,000 clones, roughly four fifths of them seen just once. The CDR3 runs to 16 residues. Germline V gene sequence: CDR1 MGHDK, CDR2 SYGVNS. Trimming shortened V by 5 bases and J by 3 bases, and 20 bases separated the two germline ends.

The sequencing used PBMCs, collected after 12 months of ibrutinib treatment. This chain uses TRBV25-1 with TRBJ2-7, with D perhaps matching TRBD1 (5 bases). The source of this sequence is a human donor with chronic lymphocytic leukemia. The CDR3 region is CASSHLGPGKGYEQYF. CDR3 DNA sequence: TGTGCCAGCAGTCACCTCGGGCCAGGGAAAGGCTACGAGCAGTACTTC.